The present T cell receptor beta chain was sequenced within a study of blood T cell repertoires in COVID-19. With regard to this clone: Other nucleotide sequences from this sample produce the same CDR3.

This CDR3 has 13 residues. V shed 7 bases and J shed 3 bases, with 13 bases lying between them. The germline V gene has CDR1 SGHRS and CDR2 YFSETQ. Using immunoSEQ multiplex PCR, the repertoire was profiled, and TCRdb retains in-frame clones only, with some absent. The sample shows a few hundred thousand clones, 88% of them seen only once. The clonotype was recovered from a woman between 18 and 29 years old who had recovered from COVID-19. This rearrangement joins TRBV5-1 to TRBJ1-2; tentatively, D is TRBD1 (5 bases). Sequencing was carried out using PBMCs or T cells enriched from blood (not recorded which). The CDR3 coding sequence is TGCGCCAGCTCCCTGGGAGGGGACTATGGCTACACCTTC. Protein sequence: CASSLGGDYGYTF.